This T cell receptor beta chain was recovered during a study of radiotherapy plus CTLA-4 blockade in lung cancer. V lost 6 bases and J 5 bases, leaving 11 bases between the germline ends. This CDR3 is 12 amino acids long. The germline CDR1 and CDR2 sequences are SQVTM and ANQGSEA. The repertoire was sequenced with immunoSEQ multiplex PCR; TCRdb's copy has only in-frame clones and lacks some. Altogether fewer than 55,000 clones are present, 70% to 90% being singletons, with the ten largest covering about a quarter. Sequenced material: peripheral blood, taken from a patient treated with radiotherapy plus ipilimumab. The chain combines TRBV29-1 with TRBJ2-1; possibly TRBD2 for D (6 bases). This receptor was taken from a human donor with non-small cell lung cancer whose response to radiotherapy plus ipilimumab could not be evaluated. The chain's CDR3 is CSVRRLDNEQFF. The CDR3 DNA sequence: TGCAGCGTGAGACGACTAGACAATGAGCAGTTCTTC.